Each of the 16 T cell receptor beta chains below was sequenced from the same sample in a study of type 1 regulatory T cells. TCRdb used MiXCR to reprocess the reads, holding one entry per CDR3 protein. The sample has about 68,000 distinct CDR3 sequences, nearly 65% seen once. For these receptors, no antigen is known. The specimen was cultured T cells, either the whole culture or a sorted T cell fraction (not recorded which). Subset indicated: Tr1-enriched cell product generated in vitro against host alloantigens. All receptors come from a human donor in good health.

The rearrangement joins TRBV19 to TRBJ2-1; D possibly corresponds to TRBD2 (6 bases). This CDR3 has 14 residues. V lost 7 bases and J lost 0, with 10 bases in between. Germline values: CDR1 LNHDA, CDR2 SQIVND (reference sequence). This CDR3 reads CASTSASSYNEQFF. As DNA, the CDR3 is TGTGCCAGTACTAGCGCTAGCTCCTACAATGAGCAGTTCTTC.

The chain recombines TRBV2 with TRBJ2-5; D uncertain. Trimming took off 2 bases at V and 3 bases at J, with 4 bases between the two ends. Germline CDR1 and CDR2: SNHLY and FYNNEI. CDR3 length: 12 amino acids. CDR3 in DNA: TGTGCCAGCAGTGAACGCGAAGAGACCCAGTACTTC. Translated: CASSEREETQYF. Full variable domain (missing parts from reference TRBV2 and TRBJ2-5): EPEVTQTPSHQVTQMGQEVILRCVPISNHLYFYWYRQILGQKVEFLVSFYNNEISEKSEIFDDQFSVERPDGSNFTLKIRSTKLEDSAMYFCASSEREETQYFGPGTRLLVL.

The V call is TRBV24-1, the J call TRBJ2-3, with TRBD2 identical over 7 bases. Germline CDR1 and CDR2: KGHDR and SFDVKD. This CDR3 spans 15 amino acids. Trimming took 4 bases from V and 4 from J; bases not matched to a gene: 7. CDR3 sequence: CATSDALAVADTQYF. The CDR3 nucleotides read TGTGCCACCAGTGACGCTCTAGCGGTCGCAGATACGCAGTATTTT.

The chain uses TRBV6-1 and TRBJ2-1; D call uncertain. The V end was cut by 1 base, the J end by 8 bases, with 9 bases between. The germline V gene encodes CDR1 MNHNS and CDR2 SASEGT. The length of the CDR3 is 13 residues. The CDR3 loop reads CASSEGWTYEQFF. In DNA form, the CDR3 reads TGTGCCAGCAGTGAAGGGTGGACCTATGAGCAGTTCTTC.

The chain has TRBV11-3 and TRBJ2-2; 8 nucleotides align to TRBD1. The CDR3 loop spans 16 amino acids. Germline CDR1 SGHNT, CDR2 YENEEA. Losses at the gene ends were 4 bases for V and 1 base for J; bases not matched to a gene: 5. The CDR3 sequence is CASSSPDRVNTGELFF. In nucleotides, the CDR3 is TGTGCCAGCAGCTCTCCGGACAGGGTGAACACCGGGGAGCTGTTTTTT.

This clonotype was seen more than once but under ten times. The V and J genes are TRBV6-5 and TRBJ2-7, with D uncertain. Trimming stripped 2 bases from V and 2 bases from J, with 13 bases between. Germline V gene lookup returns CDR1 MNHEY and CDR2 SVGAGI. The CDR3 has 15 amino acids. This CDR3 reads CASSYGKPTTYEQYF. DNA for the CDR3: TGTGCCAGCAGTTACGGGAAGCCTACAACCTACGAGCAGTACTTC.

The J gene is TRBJ1-2, the V gene TRBV7-2; 8 positions match TRBD1. The germline CDR1 and CDR2 sequences are SGHTA and FQGNSA. This CDR3 has 14 amino acids. The V and J ends lost 0 bases and 6 bases, in that order; junction bases with no gene match: 3. Written as DNA, the CDR3 is TGTGCCAGCAGCTTAGCATTCAGGGGGCATGGCTACACCTTC. Encoded protein: CASSLAFRGHGYTF.

CDR3 DNA: TGCAGTGCTACCGGGACAGGTCTCCCCGTTTATAATTCACCCCTCCACTTT. The encoded protein is CSATGTGLPVYNSPLHF. The rearrangement uses TRBV20-1 and TRBJ1-6, with TRBD1 matching 8 bases. Losses at the gene ends were 4 bases for V and 4 bases for J; bases not matched to a gene: 12. Germline V gene lookup returns CDR1 DFQATT and CDR2 SNEGSKA (reference sequence). The CDR3 length is 17 residues.

The chain employs TRBV7-3 and TRBJ2-3, with 13 bases aligning to TRBD2. This CDR3 is built from 16 residues. V trimming: 5 bases; J trimming: 3 bases; junction bases outside the gene matches: 5. The germline CDR1 and CDR2 sequences are SGHTA and FQGTGA. CDR3 region: CASSPRTSGSTDTQYF. CDR3 nucleotides: TGTGCCAGCAGCCCACGGACTAGCGGGAGTACAGATACGCAGTATTTT.

The J gene is TRBJ2-5, the V gene TRBV20-1, with D possibly matching TRBD1 (5 bases). The ends were cut back, 1 base at V and 0 bases at J, with 6 bases in the middle. Germline values: CDR1 DFQATT, CDR2 SNEGSKA (reference sequence). There are 13 residues in the CDR3. CDR3 nucleotide sequence: TGCAGTGCTAGAGGACAGTACCAAGAGACCCAGTACTTC. Protein sequence: CSARGQYQETQYF.

This clonotype has only a few counts. The rearrangement links TRBV11-2 to TRBJ2-2; 10 bases fit TRBD2. This CDR3 spans 16 amino acids. From germline, CDR1 is SGHAT and CDR2 FQNNGV. After removal of 1 base from V and 4 bases from J, the junction contained 3 bases not matched to a gene. CDR3 loop: CASSLVASGGTGELFF. The CDR3 bases are TGTGCCAGCAGCTTAGTTGCTAGCGGGGGCACCGGGGAGCTGTTTTTT.

This clonotype was counted between two and nine times. DNA for the CDR3: TGTGCCAGCAGATTTGACAGGGGCGAGCAGTACTTC. This translates into CASRFDRGEQYF. The chain recombines TRBV12-3 or TRBV12-4 with TRBJ2-7, with TRBD1 matching over 8 bases. The V segment lost 6 bases and the J segment 6 bases; nucleotides outside the gene matches: 4. CDR3 size: 12 residues.

This clonotype appeared a few times. The chain employs TRBV29-1 and TRBJ2-2; 7 bases map to TRBD1. The germline V gene encodes CDR1 SQVTM and CDR2 ANQGSEA. The V and J ends lost 6 bases and 3 bases, in that order; junction bases with no gene match: 7. CDR3 length: 14 amino acids. The chain's CDR3 is CSVYRGSDTGELFF. CDR3 sequence (DNA): TGCAGCGTCTACAGGGGTTCGGACACCGGGGAGCTGTTTTTT.

The J gene is TRBJ2-1, the V gene TRBV5-4; 9 nucleotides line up with TRBD1. V lost 4 bases, J lost 4 bases, and 6 bases stayed unmatched. Germline loops: CDR1 SGHNT, CDR2 YYREEE (reference sequence). The CDR3 has 15 residues. The CDR3 nucleotides are TGTGCCAGCAGCGCCACCGGGACAGGGTACAATGAGCAGTTCTTC. Its protein is CASSATGTGYNEQFF. The full variable domain, rest sourced from reference TRBV5-4 and TRBJ2-1, is ETGVTQSPTHLIKTRGQQVTLRCSSQSGHNTVSWYQQALGQGPQFIFQYYREEENGRGNFPPRFSGLQFPNYSSELNVNALELDDSALYLCASSATGTGYNEQFFGPGTRLTVL.

The chain is built from TRBV20-1 and TRBJ2-3, with 11 nucleotides matching TRBD2. The CDR3 consists of 15 residues. CDR1 and CDR2 from the germline V gene are DFQATT and SNEGSKA (reference sequence). The ends lost 4 bases at V and 1 base at J; junction bases unmatched: 4. CDR3 bases: TGCAGTGCTAAGATTAGCGGGAGGGGCACAGATACGCAGTATTTT. It is translated as CSAKISGRGTDTQYF.

The chain carries TRBV5-4 and TRBJ2-7; D ambiguous. Germline V CDR1 and CDR2: SGHNT, YYREEE (reference sequence). V dropped 4 bases and J dropped 2 bases, with 10 bases sitting between them. This CDR3 region has 13 residues. CDR3 coding DNA: TGTGCCAGCAGCCCTGGCCCGACCTACGAGCAGTACTTC. Amino acid sequence: CASSPGPTYEQYF.